The 21 T cell receptor beta chains below come from one sample, sequenced in a study of molecular identifiers for immune sequencing clone quantification (dated by TCRdb to 2017 to 2018). The library was generated by PCR. Sequencing was performed on an Illumina HiSeq 4000. TCRdb reran the public reads through fastp at Q25 and MiXCR, keeping productive beta chains. Entries that share a CDR3 protein sequence are merged under the most common genes and DNA. The sample table lists more than 300,000 distinct CDR3 sequences, 20% to 25% of them with a count of one. The ten top clones hold under 0.95% of the sample. The sample taken for sequencing was naive CD8+ T cells from blood, with Jurkat cell RNA spiked in. The cell subset or site tag for this specimen amounts to: FACS-sorted CD8+CD4-CCR7+CD45RA+ naive T cells. The origin of the receptors is a human donor in good health. Some libraries in this study had Jurkat cell RNA spiked in.

This clonotype was recorded at least ten times. The gene calls are TRBV13 and TRBJ1-1; 9 bases line up with TRBD1. The CDR3 runs 17 residues. Germline CDR1 PRHDT, CDR2 FYEKMQ (reference sequence). V lost 4 bases to trimming and J lost 5 bases; unmatched junction nucleotides: 14. CDR3 DNA sequence: TGTGCCAGCAGCTCTCAGTCGGGACAGGGTTTCTTGACTGAAGCTTTCTTT. Protein sequence: CASSSQSGQGFLTEAFF. The variable domain in full, with the rest retrieved from reference TRBV13 and TRBJ1-1, is AAGVIQSPRHLIKEKRETATLKCYPIPRHDTVYWYQQGPGQDPQFLISFYEKMQSDKGSIPDRFSAQQFSDYHSELNMSSLELGDSALYFCASSSQSGQGFLTEAFFGQGTRLTVV.

Ten or more counts support this clonotype. The genes are TRBV30 and TRBJ2-1; tentatively, D is TRBD1 or TRBD2 (5 bases each). CDR3 length: 12 residues. CDR1 and CDR2 from the germline V gene are GTSNPN and SVGIG (reference sequence). With 2 bases removed from V and 8 bases from J, the gap between germline ends came to 10 bases. CDR3 in DNA: TGTGCCTGGAGTACTGTGGGGGATGAGCAGTTCTTC. Protein sequence: CAWSTVGDEQFF.

This clonotype was counted only a few times. The V call is TRBV7-9, the J call TRBJ2-7; the D gene is possibly TRBD2 (6 bases). V was shortened by 5 bases and J by 4 bases, with 12 bases between the two germline ends. Germline CDR1 reads SEHNR; CDR2 reads FQNEAQ (reference sequence). The CDR3 contains 13 residues. CDR3: CASSRTGSYEQYF. In nucleotides, the CDR3 is TGTGCCAGCAGCCGCACCGGGAGTTACGAGCAGTACTTC.

This clonotype was counted ten times or more. The CDR3 is CSVENPGRVTEAFF. The CDR3 nucleotides read TGCAGCGTTGAAAACCCGGGGCGCGTCACTGAAGCTTTCTTT. The chain carries TRBV29-1 and TRBJ1-1; D is possibly TRBD1 (5 bases). CDR3 length equals 14 residues. V was trimmed by 2 bases and J by 4 bases, leaving 14 bases between them. Germline V gene lookup returns CDR1 SQVTM and CDR2 ANQGSEA.

This clonotype was observed at least ten times. The chain joins TRBV29-1 to TRBJ2-3; D might be TRBD1 or TRBD2, each matching 6 bases. V was pared by 4 bases and J by 1 base, with 12 bases between. The CDR3 spans 14 residues. CDR1 and CDR2 from the germline V gene are SQVTM and ANQGSEA. The CDR3 DNA follows: TGCAGCGTTGTTGGGGGGCTCGGCACAGATACGCAGTATTTT. Translating gives CSVVGGLGTDTQYF.

This chain joins TRBV9 and TRBJ1-1, with unresolved D. V shed 0 bases and J shed 6 bases, with 9 bases lying between them. Germline CDR1 and CDR2: SGDLS and YYNGEE. There are 13 residues in the CDR3. CDR3 coding DNA: TGTGCCAGCAGCGTAGGGACTTCTGCTGAAGCTTTCTTT. This codes for CASSVGTSAEAFF. Full variable domain (rest looked up from reference TRBV9 and TRBJ1-1): DSGVTQTPKHLITATGQRVTLRCSPRSGDLSVYWYQQSLDQGLQFLIQYYNGEERAKGNILERFSAQQFPDLHSELNLSSLELGDSALYFCASSVGTSAEAFFGQGTRLTVV.

This clonotype was observed at least ten times. The V and J genes are TRBV24-1 and TRBJ2-6; D gene uncertain. The germline CDR1 and CDR2 sequences are KGHDR and SFDVKD. V lost 5 bases to trimming and J lost 0 bases, with 10 bases between them. The CDR3 loop spans 16 amino acids. For the CDR3, the DNA is TGTGCCACCAGTGGAGACACCAGCTCTGGGGCCAACGTCCTGACTTTC. Translation gives CATSGDTSSGANVLTF.

In its sample, this clonotype was seen many times. The rearrangement links TRBV9 to TRBJ2-3; 9 nucleotides align to TRBD2. CDR1 is SGDLS, CDR2 YYNGEE, per germline. The CDR3 runs 14 residues. J gave up 4 bases and V 4 bases, and 4 bases lay outside the gene matches. DNA of the CDR3: TGTGCCAGCAGCCTAGCGGGGAAAGCAGATACGCAGTATTTT. Translation: CASSLAGKADTQYF.

V gene TRBV20-1 combines with J gene TRBJ2-1; tentatively, D is TRBD2 (5 bases). The CDR3 has 15 amino acids. The ends were cut back, 0 bases at V and 0 bases at J, with 9 bases in the middle. Germline assignment: CDR1 DFQATT and CDR2 SNEGSKA (reference sequence). The CDR3 loop reads CSARDHSGSYNEQFF. Here the CDR3 DNA reads TGCAGTGCTAGAGATCACAGCGGCTCCTACAATGAGCAGTTCTTC.

The table lists this clonotype with a few counts. In DNA form, the CDR3 reads TGTGCCAGCAGTCCTACAGGGGCGGACTCAACTAATGAAAAACTGTTTTTT. Its translation is CASSPTGADSTNEKLFF. V and J are TRBV27 and TRBJ1-4, with 7 positions matching TRBD1. The length of the CDR3 is 17 residues. J gave up 0 bases and V 5 bases, and 9 bases lay outside the gene matches. Per the germline V gene, CDR1 is MNHEY and CDR2 is SMNVEV (reference sequence).

The J gene is TRBJ2-3, the V gene TRBV7-2; 9 bases match TRBD2. The germline CDR1 and CDR2 sequences are SGHTA and FQGNSA. V lost 5 bases to trimming and J lost 9 bases; unmatched junction nucleotides: 18. The CDR3 is 17 amino acids. The CDR3 nucleotides read TGTGCCAGCAGCAAGAAGCGGGGGGCCGTCGGTGTCTCGACGCAGTATTTT. It encodes CASSKKRGAVGVSTQYF.

This clonotype was counted a few times. The J gene is TRBJ1-5, the V gene TRBV24-1, with a weak D call TRBD1 (5 bases). This CDR3 has 16 residues. The V end lost 4 bases, the J end lost 5 bases, and 17 bases lay between the germline ends. Germline lookup yields CDR1 KGHDR and CDR2 SFDVKD. CDR3 sequence reads: CATSDPTRGEDQPQHF. The CDR3, as DNA: TGTGCCACCAGTGACCCTACCAGAGGGGAGGATCAGCCCCAGCATTTT.

On this clonotype itself: A read error is possible here, since a much larger clone lies one base away. The CDR3 sequence: CAWSIPTDTQYF. The CDR3 region has the DNA TGTGCCTGGAGTATACCCACAGATACGCAGTATTTT. The chain recombines TRBV30 with TRBJ2-3; D unclear. This CDR3 has 12 amino acids. CDR1 is GTSNPN, CDR2 SVGIG, per germline (reference sequence). The V end lost 2 bases, the J end lost 2 bases, and 5 bases lay between the germline ends. Using reference TRBV30 and TRBJ2-3 for the parts outside the CDR3, the full variable domain is SQTIHQWPATLVQPVGSPLSLECTVEGTSNPNLYWYRQAAGRGLQLLFYSVGIGQISSEVPQNLSASRPQDRQFILSSKKLLLSDSGFYLCAWSIPTDTQYFGPGTRLTVL.

Of note for this clonotype: One end of the junction does not line up with germline, which may come from a read error. The chain employs TRBV29-1 and TRBJ2-2; TRBD2 might be the D (5 bases). CDR3 length equals 14 residues. Per germline, CDR1 SQVTM and CDR2 ANQGSEA. DNA of the CDR3: TGTAGCGTTGAGGGTGGGCACAGCACCGGGGAGCTGTTTTTT. This gives the protein CSVEGGHSTGELFF.

This clonotype was detected ten times or more. V and J are TRBV30 and TRBJ2-3, with 11 bases lining up with TRBD2. Germline V gene sequence: CDR1 GTSNPN, CDR2 SVGIG (reference sequence). V was pared by 4 bases and J by 4 bases, with 4 bases of the junction left unmatched. There are 14 residues in the CDR3. CDR3 sequence: CAWIAGGPPDTQYF. The DNA of the CDR3 is TGTGCCTGGATAGCGGGAGGGCCGCCAGATACGCAGTATTTT.

This clonotype was seen only a few times. The CDR3 nucleotides are TGCGCCAGCAGCCCGAACACCGGGACATCTTCAGCCTACGAGCAGTACTTC. It is translated as CASSPNTGTSSAYEQYF. V is TRBV4-3 and J is TRBJ2-7; a possible D gene is TRBD1 (6 bases). This CDR3 has 17 amino acids. V lost 4 bases, J lost 2 bases, and 21 bases lay in between. In germline, CDR1 is LGHNA, CDR2 YSLEER.

This clonotype was counted only a few times. At one boundary the junction diverges from the germline segment, which might be a read error. The chain carries TRBV6-5 and TRBJ2-7, with D maybe TRBD2 (5 bases). This CDR3 comprises 13 residues. Germline lookup yields CDR1 MNHEY and CDR2 SVGAGI. The chain's CDR3 is CASGYNPSGEQYF. CDR3 bases: TGTGCCAGCGGTTACAACCCGAGCGGCGAGCAGTACTTC.

About this clonotype itself: A much larger clone differs by one base, so this may be a read error. The chain has TRBV29-1 and TRBJ2-2; 8 positions match TRBD1. CDR3 size: 15 residues. Germline V lookup: CDR1 SQVTM, CDR2 ANQGSEA. J lost 1 base, V lost 7 bases, and 8 bases had no gene match. CDR3: CSAQGGTGNTGELFF. CDR3 DNA: TGCAGCGCTCAAGGTGGGACAGGGAACACCGGGGAGCTGTTTTTT.

This clonotype was counted ten times or more. The chain carries TRBV6-2 or TRBV6-3 and TRBJ2-6, with D perhaps TRBD2 (6 bases). With 6 bases removed from V and 1 base from J, the gap between germline ends came to 10 bases. Germline assignment: CDR1 MNHEY and CDR2 SVGEGT. The length of the CDR3 is 15 residues. The CDR3, as DNA: TGTGCCAGCAGCCCCCGGGGGTCTGGGGCCAACGTCCTGACTTTC. As protein: CASSPRGSGANVLTF.

This clonotype has at least ten counts. The rearrangement joins TRBV6-6 to TRBJ2-3; a weak D match, TRBD2 (7 bases). The CDR3 is 14 amino acids. V dropped 3 bases and J dropped 5 bases, with 12 bases sitting between them. Germline V gene lookup returns CDR1 MNHNY and CDR2 SVGAGI (reference sequence). CDR3 sequence (DNA): TGTGCCAGCAGTTATCGGGGGGCTAGAGATACGCAGTATTTT. It is translated as CASSYRGARDTQYF.

This clonotype occurred many times. The V gene is TRBV2, the J gene TRBJ2-3; D uncertain. The V and J ends lost 2 bases and 4 bases respectively, with 16 bases between them. This CDR3 has 16 amino acids. CDR1 is SNHLY, CDR2 FYNNEI, per germline. The CDR3 DNA reads as TGTGCCAGCAGTGAAAATCTGGTCGCCGGAGCAGATACGCAGTATTTT. Translating gives CASSENLVAGADTQYF.